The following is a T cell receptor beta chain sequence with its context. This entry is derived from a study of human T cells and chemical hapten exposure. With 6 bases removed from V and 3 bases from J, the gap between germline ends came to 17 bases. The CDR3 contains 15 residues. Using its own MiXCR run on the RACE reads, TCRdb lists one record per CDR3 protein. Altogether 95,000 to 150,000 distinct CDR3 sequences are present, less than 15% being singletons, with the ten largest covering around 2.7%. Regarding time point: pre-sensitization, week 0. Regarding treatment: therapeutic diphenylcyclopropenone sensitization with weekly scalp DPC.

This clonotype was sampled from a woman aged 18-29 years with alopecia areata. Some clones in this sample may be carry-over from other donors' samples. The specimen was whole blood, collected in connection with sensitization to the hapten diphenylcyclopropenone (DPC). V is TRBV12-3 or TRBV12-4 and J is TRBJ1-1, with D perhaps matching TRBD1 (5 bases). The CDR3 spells CASSLGDRSYTEAFF. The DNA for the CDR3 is TGTGCCAGCAGCCTGGGTGACAGATCTTACACTGAAGCTTTCTTT.